A single sample is the source of the 27 T cell receptor beta chains below, sequenced in a study of blood T cells in healthy people across ages. It was with a sample-barcoded 5' primer and a J-beta primer mix that a second PCR of roughly 7 to 11 cycles was run. TCRdb recomputed calls from the 5' RACE reads with MiXCR, one row per CDR3 protein. The sample records 2 million or so distinct CDR3 sequences, approximately 50% being singletons. The specimen was blood. The origin of the receptors is a woman aged 40 to 50 in good health.

This clonotype occurred a few times. The V call is TRBV7-9, the J call TRBJ2-3; the D is unclear. The V end was cut by 1 base, the J end by 7 bases, with 6 bases between. The CDR3 has 12 residues. The V gene's germline CDR1 is SEHNR and CDR2 FQNEAQ (reference sequence). The CDR3 loop is CASSLDLHTQYF. Here the CDR3 DNA reads TGTGCCAGCAGCTTAGATCTTCATACGCAGTATTTT.

This clonotype has more than one count but fewer than ten. The genes are TRBV7-9 and TRBJ2-5; TRBD1 matches 7 bases. This CDR3 has 17 residues. Germline V lookup: CDR1 SEHNR, CDR2 FQNEAQ (reference sequence). The J segment lost 2 bases and the V segment lost 0 bases, leaving 9 bases of the junction unmatched. The CDR3 sequence: CASSLASVRDSQETQYF. The DNA for the CDR3 is TGTGCCAGCAGCTTAGCGTCGGTAAGGGACAGTCAAGAGACCCAGTACTTC. Full variable domain (missing parts from reference TRBV7-9 and TRBJ2-5): DTGVSQNPRHKITKRGQNVTFRCDPISEHNRLYWYRQTLGQGPEFLTYFQNEAQLEKSRLLSDRFSAERPKGSFSTLEIQRTEQGDSAMYLCASSLASVRDSQETQYFGPGTRLLVL.

In its sample, this clonotype was seen once. The chain recombines TRBV6-2 or TRBV6-3 with TRBJ1-4, with D unclear. Per the germline V gene, CDR1 is MNHEY and CDR2 is SVGEGT. The V gene lost 2 bases and the J gene lost 3 bases, with 13 bases spanning the gap. This CDR3 has 16 residues. Written as DNA, the CDR3 is TGTGCCAGCAGTTACGTCCCCGCCGGGTCTAATGAAAAACTGTTTTTT. This translates into CASSYVPAGSNEKLFF.

This clonotype was observed a few times. V usage is TRBV18 and J usage is TRBJ1-4, with 7 bases lining up with TRBD1. The V and J ends lost 3 bases and 5 bases, in that order; junction bases with no gene match: 6. This CDR3 has 15 amino acids. CDR1 and CDR2 from the germline V gene are KGHSH and LQKENI. The CDR3 sequence is CASSPSTGRNEKLFF. The DNA for the CDR3 is TGTGCCAGCTCACCCTCGACAGGGAGGAATGAAAAACTGTTTTTT.

V usage is TRBV6-5 and J usage is TRBJ1-2; TRBD1 agrees at 10 bases. Germline CDR1 is MNHEY and CDR2 is SVGAGI. The CDR3 sequence is 14 residues long. V lost 4 bases to trimming and J lost 8 bases; unmatched junction nucleotides: 7. CDR3 in DNA: TGTGCCAGCAGTTCCCGGGACAGGGGAGGCGGCTACACCTTC. Protein: CASSSRDRGGGYTF.

The chain joins TRBV11-2 to TRBJ2-1, with 8 bases identical to TRBD2. Germline V gene lookup returns CDR1 SGHAT and CDR2 FQNNGV. J was trimmed by 0 bases and V by 1 base; bases with no gene match: 14. This CDR3 contains 20 residues. The chain's CDR3 is CASSLVFFQRGSRSYNEQFF. CDR3 sequence (DNA): TGTGCCAGCAGCTTAGTCTTTTTCCAGCGGGGGTCCCGCTCCTACAATGAGCAGTTCTTC.

The chain links TRBV6-6 to TRBJ1-5, with D hard to call. This CDR3 is built from 15 residues. Trimming removed 0 bases from V and 5 bases from J, with 11 bases in between. The V gene's germline CDR1 is MNHNY and CDR2 SVGAGI (reference sequence). CDR3 coding DNA: TGTGCCAGCAGTTACTCCGGGCGGAATGATCAGCCCCAGCATTTT. Protein sequence: CASSYSGRNDQPQHF.

The chain uses TRBV5-1 and TRBJ2-3; 9 nucleotides align to TRBD2. V shed 3 bases and J 2 bases; nucleotides not matched to a gene: 7. The CDR3 contains 16 residues. The V gene's germline CDR1 is SGHRS and CDR2 YFSETQ. The DNA of the CDR3 is TGCGCCAGCAGCTGGGATAGCGGGGGTCTCACAGATACGCAGTATTTT. It specifies CASSWDSGGLTDTQYF.

The rearrangement links TRBV4-1 to TRBJ2-1; 7 nucleotides line up with TRBD2. Germline V gives CDR1 MGHRA, CDR2 YSYEKL. There are 16 residues in the CDR3. V shed 0 bases, J shed 5 bases, and the junction held 7 bases outside the gene matches. CDR3 residues: CASSQDGAGRNNEQFF. DNA of the CDR3: TGCGCCAGCAGCCAAGATGGAGCGGGGAGAAACAATGAGCAGTTCTTC.

A note on this clonotype: Compared with germline, one end of the junction differs, possibly owing to a read error. V is TRBV25-1 and J is TRBJ1-2; possibly TRBD1 for D (6 bases). This CDR3 is 14 amino acids long. Germline lookup yields CDR1 MGHDK and CDR2 SYGVNS. CDR3 sequence (DNA): TGTGCCAGCAGTGAATCGGGGGCTAACTGTGGCTACACCTTC. It encodes CASSESGANCGYTF.

This sequence joins TRBV9 and TRBJ2-1; possibly TRBD2 for D (6 bases). This CDR3 contains 15 residues. V was cut by 4 bases and J by 6 bases, with 17 bases left in between. Germline CDR1 reads SGDLS; CDR2 reads YYNGEE. The CDR3 region is CASSRRAVPGNEQFF. CDR3 DNA sequence: TGTGCCAGCAGCCGGAGGGCTGTGCCGGGCAATGAGCAGTTCTTC.

The chain combines TRBV7-9 with TRBJ2-7; 8 positions match TRBD1. This CDR3 is built from 15 residues. Trimming cost V 7 bases and J 2 bases; bases outside gene matches: 10. Germline values: CDR1 SEHNR, CDR2 FQNEAQ (reference sequence). The DNA of the CDR3 is TGTGCCAGCACACAGACAGGGGCTTTAACCTACGAGCAGTACTTC. Amino acids: CASTQTGALTYEQYF.

This sequence joins TRBV6-5 and TRBJ2-4; weak D call: TRBD2 (6 bases). Judging by the DNA end, TRBJ2-7 fits better; the J call may be wrong. The CDR3 totals 16 residues. Germline CDR1 is MNHEY and CDR2 is SVGAGI. The CDR3 DNA is TGTGCCAGCAGTTACTCGATGTGGTTGGAGGGCTACGAGCAGTACTTC. It translates to CASSYSMWLEGYEQYF.

This clonotype was picked up a small number of times. V and J are TRBV10-3 and TRBJ2-7; perhaps D is TRBD1 or TRBD2 (5 bases each). This CDR3 comprises 13 residues. V was shortened by 4 bases and J by 6 bases, with 13 bases between the two germline ends. Germline values: CDR1 ENHRY, CDR2 SYGVKD. The CDR3 is CAISAGTGGEQYF. The CDR3 DNA reads as TGTGCCATCAGTGCAGGGACGGGTGGCGAGCAGTACTTC.

The J gene is TRBJ1-2, the V gene TRBV20-1, with a tentative D call TRBD1 (5 bases). This CDR3 comprises 14 residues. V lost 2 bases, J lost 8 bases, and 18 bases lay in between. CDR1 is DFQATT, CDR2 SNEGSKA, per germline (reference sequence). This chain's CDR3 is CSARMGVLLQGYTF. In DNA form, the CDR3 reads TGCAGTGCTAGAATGGGGGTTCTATTGCAGGGCTACACCTTC.

This clonotype showed up just a few times. V and J are TRBV4-2 and TRBJ2-1; D possibly uses TRBD1 or TRBD2 (5 bases each). CDR1 and CDR2 from the germline V gene are LGHNA and YNFKEQ. Trimming stripped 1 base from V and 10 bases from J, with 17 bases between. The CDR3 covers 15 residues. This CDR3 reads CASSQGGAVEAEQFF. The CDR3 DNA follows: TGTGCCAGCAGCCAAGGAGGGGCGGTCGAGGCCGAGCAGTTCTTC.

This chain connects TRBV6-2 or TRBV6-3 to TRBJ1-1; D might be TRBD1 (5 bases). Germline-derived CDR1 and CDR2 are MNHEY and SVGEGT. CDR3 length: 14 amino acids. V lost 2 bases and J lost 3, with 10 bases in between. CDR3 in amino acids: CASSYGGWDTEAFF. In DNA form, the CDR3 reads TGTGCCAGCAGTTACGGGGGTTGGGACACTGAAGCTTTCTTT.

The chain combines TRBV10-1 with TRBJ2-7; 11 positions match TRBD2. The CDR3 runs to 15 residues. Germline V gene sequence: CDR1 WNHNN, CDR2 SYGVQD (reference sequence). V trimming: 6 bases; J trimming: 2 bases; junction bases outside the gene matches: 6. CDR3 region: CASRSGTSGPYEQYF. The CDR3 nucleotides are TGCGCCAGCAGGAGCGGGACTAGCGGCCCCTACGAGCAGTACTTC.

The count of this clonotype is one. The chain combines TRBV6-2 or TRBV6-3 with TRBJ2-7, with 10 bases lining up with TRBD2. The CDR3 runs 15 residues. The V gene end was trimmed by 6 bases and the J gene end by 3 bases; junction bases not matched to a gene: 8. From germline, CDR1 is MNHEY and CDR2 SVGEGT. The CDR3: CASRASGGALYEQYF. Here the CDR3 DNA reads TGTGCCAGCAGGGCAAGCGGGGGGGCTCTCTACGAGCAGTACTTC.

This clonotype was recorded many times. The chain carries TRBV20-1 and TRBJ2-5; 11 bases map to TRBD2. J lost 4 bases, V lost 1 base, and 8 bases had no gene match. The length of the CDR3 is 16 residues. Germline V lookup: CDR1 DFQATT, CDR2 SNEGSKA (reference sequence). CDR3 nucleotides: TGCAGTGCTAGAGTTACGACTAGCGGGGATCTAGAGACCCAGTACTTC. It translates to CSARVTTSGDLETQYF.

This clonotype was seen more than once but under ten times. This chain links TRBV6-1 with TRBJ2-5; TRBD2 agrees at 11 bases. From germline, CDR1 is MNHNS and CDR2 SASEGT. The CDR3 runs 14 residues. With 8 bases clipped from V and 11 bases from J, the junction kept 13 bases outside the gene matches. The CDR3 region is CASLAGTSGLEQYF. The CDR3 region has the DNA TGTGCCAGCCTAGCCGGGACTAGCGGTTTGGAGCAGTACTTC.

This clonotype was seen only once. The CDR3 sequence is CASTQGFTEAFF. The DNA of the CDR3 is TGTGCCAGCACCCAGGGATTCACTGAAGCTTTCTTT. This rearrangement joins TRBV6-2 or TRBV6-3 to TRBJ1-1, with D perhaps TRBD1 (5 bases). V was trimmed by 7 bases and J by 4 bases, leaving 10 bases between them. The CDR3 consists of 12 residues. CDR1 and CDR2 from the germline V gene are MNHEY and SVGEGT.

The chain has TRBV20-1 and TRBJ1-1; the match to TRBD1 covers 8 bases. Matching the DNA end better, TRBJ1-3 makes the J call doubtful. Germline loops: CDR1 DFQATT, CDR2 SNEGSKA (reference sequence). The CDR3 has 15 residues. In nucleotides, the CDR3 is TGCAGTGCTAGAGATCAGAACAGGGGGGGAAACACCATATATTTT. Translation gives CSARDQNRGGNTIYF.

V and J are TRBV27 and TRBJ1-6, with TRBD1 matching over 7 bases. Trimming cost V 9 bases and J 3 bases; bases outside gene matches: 5. Germline V gene sequence: CDR1 MNHEY, CDR2 SMNVEV (reference sequence). The CDR3 loop spans 14 amino acids. The CDR3 loop reads CASKTGNYNSPLHF. The CDR3 nucleotides read TGTGCCAGTAAGACAGGGAACTATAATTCACCCCTCCACTTT.

There are a few counts of this clonotype. The CDR3 sequence: CASSLRGAGIGKNIQYF. The CDR3 DNA is TGTGCCAGCAGCCTTCGGGGGGCCGGGATAGGCAAAAACATTCAGTACTTC. The rearrangement uses TRBV7-2 and TRBJ2-4; tentative D call: TRBD2 (7 bases). From germline, CDR1 is SGHTA and CDR2 FQGNSA. The CDR3 extends over 17 amino acids. Trimming removed 5 bases from V and 3 bases from J, with 20 bases in between.

The rearrangement links TRBV7-2 to TRBJ2-3; 8 bases line up with TRBD1. The germline V gene has CDR1 SGHTA and CDR2 FQGNSA. The CDR3 has 16 amino acids. V gave up 3 bases and J gave up 8 bases; unmatched junction bases: 13. The CDR3 is CASSLFRGRGEVTQYF. In nucleotides, the CDR3 is TGTGCCAGCAGCTTGTTCAGGGGGCGGGGTGAAGTTACGCAGTATTTT.

This sequence joins TRBV7-3 and TRBJ2-5; D remains ambiguous. V lost 0 bases and J 0 bases, leaving 8 bases between the germline ends. Germline values: CDR1 SGHTA, CDR2 FQGTGA. The length of the CDR3 is 15 residues. The CDR3 bases are TGTGCCAGCAGCTTAACGCTAGGAGACCAAGAGACCCAGTACTTC. Protein product: CASSLTLGDQETQYF.